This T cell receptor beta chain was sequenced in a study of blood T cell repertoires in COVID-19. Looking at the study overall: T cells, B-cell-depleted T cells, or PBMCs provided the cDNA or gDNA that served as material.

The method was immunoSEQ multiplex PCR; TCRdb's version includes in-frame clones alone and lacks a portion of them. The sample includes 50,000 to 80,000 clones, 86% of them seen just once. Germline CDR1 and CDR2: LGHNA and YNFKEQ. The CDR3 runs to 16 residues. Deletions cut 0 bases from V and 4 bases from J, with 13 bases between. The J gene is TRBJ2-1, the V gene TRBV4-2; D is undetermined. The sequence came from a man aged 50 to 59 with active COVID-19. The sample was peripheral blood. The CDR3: CASSQDEALVYNEQFF. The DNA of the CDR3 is TGTGCCAGCAGCCAAGACGAGGCCCTGGTTTACAATGAGCAGTTCTTC.